The rows below give T cell receptor beta chains drawn from one sample of a study of blood T cell repertoires in COVID-19. Data came from immunoSEQ multiplex PCR; TCRdb stores just in-frame clones and leaves some out. The data contain tens of thousands of clones, around 93% of them singletons. The sequenced sample consisted of peripheral blood. The receptors come from a human donor in a cohort sampled during active COVID-19. Both conserved end residues are part of each CDR3. D genes are given only for firm matches. The size entry is marked missing in some rows and otherwise reads once, few, many or a size class.

abundance: -
j_gene: TRBJ1-1
v_gene: TRBV18
d_gene: -
CDR3nt: TGTGCCAGCTCACTCACACGGAACACTGAAGCTTTCTTT
CDR3aa: CASSLTRNTEAFF

abundance: -
j_gene: TRBJ1-6
v_gene: TRBV7-2
d_gene: -
CDR3nt: TGTGCCAGCAGGATGGAGGAGGTCCGGTCACCCCTCCACTTT
CDR3aa: CASRMEEVRSPLHF

abundance: once
j_gene: TRBJ2-5
v_gene: TRBV5-1
d_gene: -
CDR3nt: TGCGCCAGCAGCTTGGTTGGTAGTTCCGAGTGGGAGACCCAGTACTTC
CDR3aa: CASSLVGSSEWETQYF

abundance: -
j_gene: TRBJ1-5
v_gene: TRBV27
d_gene: -
CDR3nt: TGTGCCAGCAGTTTATCTCCGGGGAGGCCCCAGCATTTT
CDR3aa: CASSLSPGRPQHF

abundance: -
j_gene: TRBJ1-6
v_gene: TRBV5-1
d_gene: -
CDR3nt: TGCGCCAGCAGCTTGACAGGGCCCGATTCACCCCTCCACTTT
CDR3aa: CASSLTGPDSPLHF

abundance: once
j_gene: TRBJ1-2
v_gene: TRBV3-1/TRBV3-2
d_gene: -
CDR3nt: TGTGCCAGCAGCCAGGGTAGCGTCGGCTACACCTTC
CDR3aa: CASSQGSVGYTF

abundance: -
j_gene: TRBJ2-5
v_gene: TRBV13
d_gene: TRBD2
CDR3nt: TGTGCCAGCAGCTTCACAGGGGTAGCGGGGGGTTATGAGACCCAGTACTTC
CDR3aa: CASSFTGVAGGYETQYF

abundance: once
j_gene: TRBJ2-1
v_gene: TRBV7-9
d_gene: -
CDR3nt: TGTGCCAGCAGCACCACTAACGGACTCAAACAGTTCTTC
CDR3aa: CASSTTNGLKQFF

abundance: -
j_gene: TRBJ2-1
v_gene: TRBV9
d_gene: TRBD1
CDR3nt: TGTGCCAGCAGCGTCCTGGGACAGGGCTTCAATGAGCAGTTCTTC
CDR3aa: CASSVLGQGFNEQFF

abundance: once
j_gene: TRBJ2-7
v_gene: TRBV6-2/TRBV6-3
d_gene: TRBD1
CDR3nt: TGTGCCAGCAGTTATTATCAGGGGGCCTACTACGAGCAGTACTTC
CDR3aa: CASSYYQGAYYEQYF

abundance: once
j_gene: TRBJ2-7
v_gene: TRBV3-1/TRBV3-2
d_gene: -
CDR3nt: TGTGCCAGCAGCCAGAGGACAGTACGTTACGAGCAGTACTTC
CDR3aa: CASSQRTVRYEQYF

abundance: -
j_gene: TRBJ1-5
v_gene: TRBV10-3
d_gene: -
CDR3nt: TGTGCCATCAGGGGCGGCGGGGGATTAGAGCCCCAGCATTTT
CDR3aa: CAIRGGGGLEPQHF

abundance: -
j_gene: TRBJ2-1
v_gene: TRBV18
d_gene: -
CDR3nt: TGTGCCAGCTCATCCTCAGGGAATACCTACAATGAGCAGTTCTTC
CDR3aa: CASSSSGNTYNEQFF

abundance: few
j_gene: TRBJ2-5
v_gene: TRBV9
d_gene: TRBD2
CDR3nt: TGTGCCAGCAGCGTAGCGGCGGGGGGCCTCCAAGAGACCCAGTACTTC
CDR3aa: CASSVAAGGLQETQYF

abundance: once
j_gene: TRBJ2-1
v_gene: TRBV29-1
d_gene: -
CDR3nt: TGCAGCGTTGACCGGGAGTCGAAGAATGAGCAGTTCTTC
CDR3aa: CSVDRESKNEQFF

abundance: -
j_gene: TRBJ1-4
v_gene: TRBV30
d_gene: -
CDR3nt: TGTGCCTGGAGTGCCTATACAGGGTTGACTAATGAAAAACTGTTTTTT
CDR3aa: CAWSAYTGLTNEKLFF

abundance: -
j_gene: TRBJ2-1
v_gene: TRBV28
d_gene: TRBD2
CDR3nt: TGTGCCAGCAGTTTAGGGACTAGCCCTACAAATGAGCAGTTCTTC
CDR3aa: CASSLGTSPTNEQFF

abundance: -
j_gene: TRBJ1-6
v_gene: TRBV27
d_gene: TRBD1
CDR3nt: TGTGCCAGCAGTTTCCGGGACAGGAATTCACCCCTCCACTTT
CDR3aa: CASSFRDRNSPLHF

abundance: -
j_gene: TRBJ2-1
v_gene: TRBV18
d_gene: TRBD1
CDR3nt: TGTGCCAGCGGAAGGGGGCAGGGCCCCTACAATGAGCAGTTCTTC
CDR3aa: CASGRGQGPYNEQFF

abundance: -
j_gene: TRBJ2-4
v_gene: TRBV4-3
d_gene: -
CDR3nt: TGCGCCAGCAGCCAACAGACAGTAGCCAAAAACATTCAGTACTTC
CDR3aa: CASSQQTVAKNIQYF

abundance: few
j_gene: TRBJ1-1
v_gene: TRBV7-9
d_gene: TRBD1
CDR3nt: TGTGCCAGCAGCGTCGGACAGGTGTTCACTGAAGCTTTCTTT
CDR3aa: CASSVGQVFTEAFF

abundance: -
j_gene: TRBJ2-1
v_gene: TRBV28
d_gene: TRBD1
CDR3nt: TGTGCCACCCTAGGACAGGGGACAGGAAGCTCCTACAATGAGCAGTTCTTC
CDR3aa: CATLGQGTGSSYNEQFF

abundance: -
j_gene: TRBJ1-6
v_gene: TRBV3-1/TRBV3-2
d_gene: TRBD1
CDR3nt: TGTGCCAGCAGCCACCGCCCGGGACAGGCTGAGTCACCCCTCCACTTT
CDR3aa: CASSHRPGQAESPLHF

abundance: -
j_gene: TRBJ2-1
v_gene: TRBV28
d_gene: TRBD2
CDR3nt: TGTGCCAGCACCCCTGGGACTACTCCGTCCTACAATGAGCAGTTCTTC
CDR3aa: CASTPGTTPSYNEQFF

abundance: -
j_gene: TRBJ2-7
v_gene: TRBV27
d_gene: -
CDR3nt: TGTGCCAGCGGGCCCCCCCGGGGGTCCTACGAGCAGTACTTC
CDR3aa: CASGPPRGSYEQYF

abundance: -
j_gene: TRBJ2-1
v_gene: TRBV19
d_gene: TRBD1
CDR3nt: TGTGCCAGTAACCAAGGGACAGTTCGGTTCTTC
CDR3aa: CASNQGTVRFF

abundance: -
j_gene: TRBJ1-3
v_gene: TRBV3-1/TRBV3-2
d_gene: -
CDR3nt: TGTGCCAGCAGCCGCGGGGTGGCGGGAAACACCATATATTTT
CDR3aa: CASSRGVAGNTIYF

abundance: -
j_gene: TRBJ1-2
v_gene: TRBV11-2
d_gene: TRBD1
CDR3nt: TGTGCCAGCAGTTTTGGGACAGGGGGATTCTATGGCTACACCTTC
CDR3aa: CASSFGTGGFYGYTF

abundance: -
j_gene: TRBJ2-3
v_gene: TRBV10-3
d_gene: -
CDR3nt: TGTGCCGTGAGCTACAGGGGGGGCTTAGATACGCAGTATTTT
CDR3aa: CAVSYRGGLDTQYF

abundance: -
j_gene: TRBJ2-2
v_gene: TRBV18
d_gene: -
CDR3nt: TGTGCCAGCTCACCACCAAAGACAGGCACCGGGGAGCTGTTTTTT
CDR3aa: CASSPPKTGTGELFF

abundance: -
j_gene: TRBJ1-2
v_gene: TRBV3-1/TRBV3-2
d_gene: -
CDR3nt: TGTGCCAGCAGCAGAGGTCAGAGTGGCTATGGCTACACCTTC
CDR3aa: CASSRGQSGYGYTF

abundance: -
j_gene: TRBJ2-3
v_gene: TRBV27
d_gene: -
CDR3nt: TGTGCCAGCAGTCGGTGGGGCCCTGGGGATACGCAGTATTTT
CDR3aa: CASSRWGPGDTQYF

abundance: -
j_gene: TRBJ2-7
v_gene: TRBV9
d_gene: -
CDR3nt: TGTGCCAGCAGCGTAGGGGGGGTGTGGTTCGACGAGCAGTACTTC
CDR3aa: CASSVGGVWFDEQYF

abundance: -
j_gene: TRBJ1-3
v_gene: TRBV5-4
d_gene: -
CDR3nt: TGTGCCAGCAGCTCCCTGTGGGGGGGCAGCTCTGGAAACACCATATATTTT
CDR3aa: CASSSLWGGSSGNTIYF

abundance: once
j_gene: TRBJ2-1
v_gene: TRBV2
d_gene: -
CDR3nt: TGTGCCAGCAGGGGGCGGGGGCCGTACAATGAGCAGTTCTTC
CDR3aa: CASRGRGPYNEQFF

abundance: -
j_gene: TRBJ2-7
v_gene: TRBV5-1
d_gene: -
CDR3nt: TGCGCCAGCAGCTTCACAGTGTCCTACGAGCAGTACTTC
CDR3aa: CASSFTVSYEQYF

abundance: -
j_gene: TRBJ1-1
v_gene: TRBV4-1
d_gene: -
CDR3nt: TGCGCCAGCAGCCAAGGGTTACGAGAGCTTCGGTCTAGCACTGAAGCTTTCTTT
CDR3aa: CASSQGLRELRSSTEAFF

abundance: -
j_gene: TRBJ2-5
v_gene: TRBV12-3/TRBV12-4
d_gene: TRBD1
CDR3nt: TGTGCCAGCAAACCAGGGGGCTGGGAGACCCAGTACTTC
CDR3aa: CASKPGGWETQYF

abundance: -
j_gene: TRBJ1-5
v_gene: TRBV5-1
d_gene: -
CDR3nt: TGCGCCAGCAGCCCAAACAGGGATCAGCCCCAGCATTTT
CDR3aa: CASSPNRDQPQHF

abundance: once
j_gene: TRBJ1-2
v_gene: TRBV19
d_gene: -
CDR3nt: TGTGCCAGTAGTCAAAACCCCGGCTATGGCTACACCTTC
CDR3aa: CASSQNPGYGYTF

abundance: -
j_gene: TRBJ2-1
v_gene: TRBV5-1
d_gene: -
CDR3nt: TGCGCCAGCAGCAGGTCTGACGGGCTGGGAGATGAGCAGTTCTTC
CDR3aa: CASSRSDGLGDEQFF

abundance: -
j_gene: TRBJ1-5
v_gene: TRBV27
d_gene: -
CDR3nt: TGTGCCAGCAGCCCGACCGGGACACGAGAGAATCAGCCCCAGCATTTT
CDR3aa: CASSPTGTRENQPQHF

abundance: -
j_gene: TRBJ1-4
v_gene: TRBV21-1
d_gene: -
CDR3nt: TGTGCCAGCAGCATCGTAGCAGGGAGGTTCGAAAAACTGTTTTTT
CDR3aa: CASSIVAGRFEKLFF

abundance: few
j_gene: TRBJ2-1
v_gene: TRBV5-8
d_gene: TRBD1
CDR3nt: TGTGCCAGCAGCTTGGCCGCAGGGGGCTTCTATGAGCAGTTCTTC
CDR3aa: CASSLAAGGFYEQFF

abundance: -
j_gene: TRBJ1-2
v_gene: TRBV6-5
d_gene: -
CDR3nt: TGTGCCAGCAGTTACTCGAGTCTGGGCGAGTTTGGCTACACCTTC
CDR3aa: CASSYSSLGEFGYTF

abundance: -
j_gene: TRBJ2-5
v_gene: TRBV9
d_gene: -
CDR3nt: TGTGCCAGCAGCGCAACCCACACCAAAGAGACCCAGTACTTC
CDR3aa: CASSATHTKETQYF

abundance: few
j_gene: TRBJ2-7
v_gene: TRBV30
d_gene: -
CDR3nt: TGTGCCTGGAGGGCACACCCCCTCGAGGGAGACTCCTACGAGCAGTACTTC
CDR3aa: CAWRAHPLEGDSYEQYF